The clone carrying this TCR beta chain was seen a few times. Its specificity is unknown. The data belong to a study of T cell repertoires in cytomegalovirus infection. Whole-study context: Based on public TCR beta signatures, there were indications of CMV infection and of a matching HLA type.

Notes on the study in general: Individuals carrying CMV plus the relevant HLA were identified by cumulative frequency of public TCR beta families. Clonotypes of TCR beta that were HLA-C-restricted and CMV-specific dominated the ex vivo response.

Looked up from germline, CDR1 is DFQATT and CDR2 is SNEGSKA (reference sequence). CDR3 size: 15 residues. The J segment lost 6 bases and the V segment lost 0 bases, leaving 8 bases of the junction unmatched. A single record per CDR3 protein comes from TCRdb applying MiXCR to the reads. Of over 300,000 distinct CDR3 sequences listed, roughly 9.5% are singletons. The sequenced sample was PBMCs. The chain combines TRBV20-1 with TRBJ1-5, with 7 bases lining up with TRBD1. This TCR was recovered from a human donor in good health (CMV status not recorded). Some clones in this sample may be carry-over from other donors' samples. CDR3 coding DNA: TGCAGTGCTAGAGAAGTTACAGGGGAGAGTCAGCCCCAGCATTTT. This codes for CSAREVTGESQPQHF.